This TCR beta chain appears in the sequencing data of a study of blood T cells in healthy people across ages. With a J-beta primer mix and a sample-barcoded 5' primer, a second PCR ran about 7 to 12 cycles. A 12-random-nucleotide template-switch adaptor tagged each cDNA molecule. Paired-end reads containing CDR3 totaled no fewer than 2.5 million for each sample. In TCRdb, the 5' RACE reads were re-called with MiXCR into one record per CDR3 protein. The data contain some 1.7 million distinct CDR3 sequences, about 30% of them singletons. In germline, CDR1 is SNHLY, CDR2 FYNNEI. The ends were cut back, 11 bases at V and 4 bases at J, with 30 bases in the middle. This CDR3 is 19 amino acids long. Per individual sample, total RNA of at least 5.5 micrograms was extracted.

The J gene is TRBJ2-6, the V gene TRBV2, with D perhaps given as TRBD1 or TRBD2 (5 bases each). Sequenced material: blood. This clonotype was sampled from a woman aged 25 to 39 in good health. In DNA form, the CDR3 reads TGTGCCGCGGACGGGGCCCAAAACAGCGAACGTCCAGGGGCCAACGTCCTGACTTTC. It encodes CAADGAQNSERPGANVLTF.